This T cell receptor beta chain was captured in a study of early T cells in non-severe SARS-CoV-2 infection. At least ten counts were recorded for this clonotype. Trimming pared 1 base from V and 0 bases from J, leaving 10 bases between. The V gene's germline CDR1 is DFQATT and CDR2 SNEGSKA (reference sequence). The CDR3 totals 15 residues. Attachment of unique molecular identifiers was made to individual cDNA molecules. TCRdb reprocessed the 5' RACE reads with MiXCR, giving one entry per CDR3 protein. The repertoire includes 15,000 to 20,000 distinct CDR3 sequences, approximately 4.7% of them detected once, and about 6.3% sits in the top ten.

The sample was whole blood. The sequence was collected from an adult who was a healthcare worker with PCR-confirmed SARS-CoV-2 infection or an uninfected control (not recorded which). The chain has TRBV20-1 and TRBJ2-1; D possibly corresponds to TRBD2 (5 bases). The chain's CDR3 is CSARGRGSSYNEQFF. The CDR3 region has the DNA TGCAGTGCTAGAGGCCGGGGTTCCTCCTACAATGAGCAGTTCTTC.